The 27 T cell receptor beta chains in this list originate from one sample, sequenced in a study of graft-versus-host responses after intestinal transplantation. The starting material, graft tissue, was processed to release intraepithelial and lamina propria lymphocytes. Libraries were prepared by immunoSEQ multiplex PCR; TCRdb keeps only in-frame clonotypes and omits some of them. The repertoire holds 60,000 to 70,000 clones, with around 90% as singletons. The sample here was ileum tissue, taken around 350 days after transplant. All receptors come from a human patient who received an intestinal transplant, so some T cells may come from the graft donor.

Here the CDR3 DNA reads TGTGCCAGCAGCTTAGAAGCCAAGCCATGGCCCTCCCGCACAGATACGCAGTATTTT. Translation gives CASSLEAKPWPSRTDTQYF. V is TRBV7-9 and J is TRBJ2-3, with no clear D. CDR3 length: 19 residues. Germline CDR1 SEHNR, CDR2 FQNEAQ (reference sequence). Trimming removed 1 base at V and 1 base at J, with 21 bases between. Using reference TRBV7-9 and TRBJ2-3 for the parts outside the CDR3, the full variable domain is DTGVSQNPRHKITKRGQNVTFRCDPISEHNRLYWYRQTLGQGPEFLTYFQNEAQLEKSRLLSDRFSAERPKGSFSTLEIQRTEQGDSAMYLCASSLEAKPWPSRTDTQYFGPGTRLTVL.

The rearrangement uses TRBV9 and TRBJ2-3; D call uncertain. CDR1 is SGDLS, CDR2 YYNGEE, per germline. V shed 0 bases and J shed 0 bases, with 5 bases lying between them. The CDR3 totals 14 residues. The chain's CDR3 is CASSVDASTDTQYF. The DNA for the CDR3 is TGTGCCAGCAGCGTAGATGCGAGCACAGATACGCAGTATTTT.

This clone appeared once. The chain employs TRBV21-1 and TRBJ1-2; TRBD1, as called in the table, went unchecked against the DNA. TRBV21-1 is listed as a pseudogene. The CDR3 is made up of 14 amino acids. The CDR3 sequence: CASEVLQSFYGYTF. As DNA, the CDR3 is TGTGCCAGTGAAGTCCTACAGTCCTTTTATGGCTACACCTTC.

The V gene is TRBV4-1, the J gene TRBJ2-7; 7 bases map to TRBD2. Germline CDR1 reads MGHRA; CDR2 reads YSYEKL. This CDR3 has 16 residues. The J segment lost 5 bases and the V segment lost 2 bases, leaving 12 bases of the junction unmatched. This CDR3 is CASSQWIGTSDNEQYF. CDR3 bases: TGCGCCAGCAGCCAATGGATAGGAACTAGCGATAACGAGCAGTACTTC.

The gene calls are TRBV14 and TRBJ2-7; D uncertain. The germline CDR1 and CDR2 sequences are SGHDN and FVKESK. This CDR3 contains 15 residues. Trimming stripped 3 bases from V and 2 bases from J, with 14 bases between. DNA for the CDR3: TGTGCCAGCAGCCATGGAAGGACCCTAACCTACGAGCAGTACTTC. It translates to CASSHGRTLTYEQYF.

As for this clone: The sample has other DNA sequences that encode this CDR3 too. This sequence joins TRBV28 and TRBJ1-4; D not certain. The CDR3 has 11 residues. V was shortened by 5 bases and J by 6 bases, with 4 bases between the two germline ends. Germline V gives CDR1 MDHEN, CDR2 SYDVKM. CDR3 sequence (DNA): TGTGCCAGCAGTCTAGATGAAAAACTGTTTTTT. Its translation is CASSLDEKLFF.

The V gene is TRBV6-1, the J gene TRBJ1-4; D is undetermined. The CDR3 totals 13 residues. With 2 bases removed from V and 8 bases from J, the gap between germline ends came to 9 bases. Germline assignment: CDR1 MNHNS and CDR2 SASEGT. The DNA of the CDR3 is TGTGCCAGCAGTGAATATGGGGAGGAAAAACTGTTTTTT. Translation: CASSEYGEEKLFF.

The rearrangement uses TRBV7-9 and TRBJ2-7; possibly TRBD1 or TRBD2 for D (6 bases each). The germline V and J ends were trimmed by 8 bases and 6 bases, with 26 bases remaining between them. Germline V CDR1 and CDR2: SEHNR, FQNEAQ (reference sequence). This CDR3 region has 16 residues. The CDR3 nucleotides are TGTGCCAGCTCGGAGGGTCAAGGACGGCTGACAGGCGAGCAGTACTTC. It is translated as CASSEGQGRLTGEQYF.

This chain links TRBV5-4 with TRBJ2-1, with D perhaps matching TRBD1 (6 bases). This CDR3 is 15 amino acids long. Germline lookup yields CDR1 SGHNT and CDR2 YYREEE (reference sequence). Trimming shortened V by 0 bases and J by 4 bases, and 11 bases separated the two germline ends. CDR3 DNA sequence: TGTGCCAGCAGCTTGGTCGGGACAAAATACAATGAGCAGTTCTTC. Its translation is CASSLVGTKYNEQFF.

The chain recombines TRBV7-2 with TRBJ2-3, with D perhaps TRBD2 (5 bases). The CDR3 has 15 residues. Germline loops: CDR1 SGHTA, CDR2 FQGNSA. V was cut by 2 bases and J by 0 bases, with 9 bases left in between. Here the CDR3 reads CASSLQPSSTDTQYF. The CDR3 bases are TGTGCCAGCAGCTTACAGCCTAGCAGCACAGATACGCAGTATTTT.

The CDR3 DNA reads TGTGCCAGCAGCCCCTATCCGGGACCCACGGACCTCAGCACAGATACGCAGTATTTT. It is translated as CASSPYPGPTDLSTDTQYF. V usage is TRBV9 and J usage is TRBJ2-3; D tentatively fits TRBD1 or TRBD2 (5 bases each). V dropped 4 bases and J dropped 0 bases, with 24 bases sitting between them. CDR3 size: 19 residues. The germline V gene has CDR1 SGDLS and CDR2 YYNGEE. The variable domain in full, completed from reference TRBV9 and TRBJ2-3, reads DSGVTQTPKHLITATGQRVTLRCSPRSGDLSVYWYQQSLDQGLQFLIQYYNGEERAKGNILERFSAQQFPDLHSELNLSSLELGDSALYFCASSPYPGPTDLSTDTQYFGPGTRLTVL.

The V gene is TRBV5-1, the J gene TRBJ1-6, with D tentatively TRBD1 (6 bases). V was cut by 2 bases and J by 4 bases, with 13 bases left in between. The CDR3 consists of 16 residues. CDR1 and CDR2 from the germline V gene are SGHRS and YFSETQ. CDR3 nucleotide sequence: TGCGCCAGCAGCTTAGGGGGACAAAGATATAATTCACCCCTCCACTTT. Amino acid sequence: CASSLGGQRYNSPLHF.

The J gene is TRBJ2-5, the V gene TRBV14; either TRBD1 or TRBD2 may fit D (6 bases each). This CDR3 spans 16 amino acids. V shed 0 bases and J shed 5 bases, with 16 bases lying between them. CDR1 SGHDN and CDR2 FVKESK come from the germline V gene. CDR3: CASSQDLSGGLETQYF. In DNA, the CDR3 is TGTGCCAGCAGCCAAGATCTTAGTGGGGGGCTGGAGACCCAGTACTTC. Based on the CDR3 plus reference TRBV14 and TRBJ2-5, the full variable domain is EAGVTQFPSHSVIEKGQTVTLRCDPISGHDNLYWYRRVMGKEIKFLLHFVKESKQDESGMPNNRFLAERTGGTYSTLKVQPAELEDSGVYFCASSQDLSGGLETQYFGPGTRLLVL.

This CDR3 reads CASRPLLAVTDTQYF. The CDR3 bases are TGTGCCAGCAGACCGCTTCTAGCGGTTACAGATACGCAGTATTTT. The chain uses TRBV4-2 and TRBJ2-3, with 7 positions matching TRBD2. V lost 6 bases, J lost 3 bases, and 9 bases stayed unmatched. CDR1 is LGHNA, CDR2 YNFKEQ, per germline. The CDR3 extends over 15 amino acids.

This chain links TRBV4-1 with TRBJ2-7, with 13 bases aligning to TRBD2. CDR1 is MGHRA and CDR2 is YSYEKL in the germline V gene. Losses at the gene ends were 4 bases for V and 6 bases for J; bases not matched to a gene: 3. The CDR3 has 14 residues. The CDR3 here is CASSLGLAGAEQYF. Written as DNA, the CDR3 is TGCGCCAGCAGCCTCGGACTAGCGGGAGCCGAGCAGTACTTC.

This chain links TRBV28 with TRBJ2-3; 13 nucleotides agree with TRBD2. Germline CDR1 is MDHEN and CDR2 is SYDVKM. CDR3 length: 15 residues. V shed 8 bases, J shed 6 bases, and the junction held 8 bases outside the gene matches. CDR3 residues: CASRWTSGSGDTQYF. The CDR3 bases are TGTGCCAGCCGGTGGACTAGCGGGAGTGGCGATACGCAGTATTTT. Variable domain in full (rest from reference TRBV28 and TRBJ2-3): DVKVTQSSRYLVKRTGEKVFLECVQDMDHENMFWYRQDPGLGLRLIYFSYDVKMKEKGDIPEGYSVSREKKERFSLILESASTNQTSMYLCASRWTSGSGDTQYFGPGTRLTVL.

This clone was recorded once. The V and J genes are TRBV5-1 and TRBJ2-5; no firm D call. Germline assignment: CDR1 SGHRS and CDR2 YFSETQ. The V and J ends lost 0 bases and 0 bases respectively, with 6 bases between them. There are 14 residues in the CDR3. CDR3: CASSLAPDQETQYF. As DNA, the CDR3 is TGCGCCAGCAGCTTGGCCCCGGACCAAGAGACCCAGTACTTC.

The chain combines TRBV19 with TRBJ2-4; 12 bases match TRBD2. This CDR3 is 13 amino acids long. The germline CDR1 and CDR2 sequences are LNHDA and SQIVND (reference sequence). Unmatched junction bases numbered 5, after V lost 5 bases and J lost 12 bases. CDR3 DNA sequence: TGTGCCAGTAGTCCGACTAGCGGGAGAGATCAGTACTTC. Protein product: CASSPTSGRDQYF.

The chain couples TRBV11-2 to TRBJ1-5; D uncertain. This CDR3 is 17 amino acids long. V was clipped by 5 bases and J by 4 bases, with 21 bases between them. Germline V gives CDR1 SGHAT, CDR2 FQNNGV. This chain's CDR3 is CASSVTSSFSGNQPQHF. The CDR3 DNA sequence: TGTGCCAGCAGCGTTACGAGTTCGTTTTCGGGGAATCAGCCCCAGCATTTT.

The DNA of the CDR3 is TGTGCCAGCAGTGATGCAGGAGGGATAGGTGAAGCTTTCTTT. Amino acid sequence: CASSDAGGIGEAFF. The rearrangement uses TRBV6-1 and TRBJ1-1; D is unresolved. V was pared by 3 bases and J by 7 bases, with 15 bases between. CDR1 and CDR2 from the germline V gene are MNHNS and SASEGT. The length of the CDR3 is 14 residues.

The chain is built from TRBV28 and TRBJ1-2, with D possibly being TRBD1 (5 bases). V lost 3 bases and J 1 base, leaving 6 bases between the germline ends. CDR3 length: 13 amino acids. CDR1 and CDR2 (germline): MDHEN, SYDVKM. CDR3 nucleotide sequence: TGTGCCAGCAGTTTTCAGGGTAACTATGGCTACACCTTC. This gives the protein CASSFQGNYGYTF.

The chain carries TRBV28 and TRBJ1-6, with D possibly TRBD1 on 5 matching bases. Germline V gene sequence: CDR1 MDHEN, CDR2 SYDVKM. This CDR3 region has 15 residues. V was shortened by 6 bases and J by 5 bases, with 14 bases between the two germline ends. The CDR3 DNA is TGTGCCAGCAGGCTCAGAGGGGCGAATAATTCACCCCTCCACTTT. Residues: CASRLRGANNSPLHF. Full variable domain (remainder filled in from reference TRBV28 and TRBJ1-6): DVKVTQSSRYLVKRTGEKVFLECVQDMDHENMFWYRQDPGLGLRLIYFSYDVKMKEKGDIPEGYSVSREKKERFSLILESASTNQTSMYLCASRLRGANNSPLHFGNGTRLTVT.

The chain recombines TRBV4-2 with TRBJ2-3; D is undetermined. CDR3 length: 15 residues. The V end lost 0 bases, the J end lost 0 bases, and 7 bases lay between the germline ends. The V gene's germline CDR1 is LGHNA and CDR2 YNFKEQ. The CDR3 reads CASSQDRSSTDTQYF. CDR3 nucleotides: TGTGCCAGCAGCCAAGATAGGTCGAGCACAGATACGCAGTATTTT.

This chain links TRBV7-6 with TRBJ1-2, with D possibly matching TRBD1 (5 bases). V gave up 2 bases and J gave up 3 bases, with 13 bases separating them. This CDR3 is built from 15 residues. Looked up from germline, CDR1 is SGHVS and CDR2 is FNYEAQ. The CDR3 coding sequence is TGTGCCAGCAGCTTACTTTCGGGGGGGGACTATGGCTACACCTTC. Translated, it gives CASSLLSGGDYGYTF.

This clone was observed once. The gene calls are TRBV18 and TRBJ1-3; possible D gene TRBD1, 5 bases. The CDR3 contains 17 residues. V was pared by 3 bases and J by 0 bases, with 15 bases between. Germline loops: CDR1 KGHSH, CDR2 LQKENI. The CDR3 DNA reads as TGTGCCAGCTCACCCAGGGCTCAGGCCTCCTCTGGAAACACCATATATTTT. It translates to CASSPRAQASSGNTIYF.

The chain recombines TRBV5-4 with TRBJ1-1; TRBD1 is a possible D gene (5 bases). The CDR3 spans 12 residues. Trimming removed 2 bases from V and 7 bases from J, with 9 bases in between. CDR1 SGHNT and CDR2 YYREEE come from the germline V gene (reference sequence). CDR3 coding DNA: TGTGCCAGCAGCTTTGGGACGGTTGAAGCTTTCTTT. This sequence encodes CASSFGTVEAFF.

The rearrangement links TRBV25-1 to TRBJ2-2, with 10 bases lining up with TRBD2. Germline assignment: CDR1 MGHDK and CDR2 SYGVNS. CDR3 length: 16 amino acids. The ends lost 2 bases at V and 7 bases at J; junction bases unmatched: 7. CDR3 in DNA: TGTGCCAGCAGTGAACTAGCGGGGGTCTTGGACGGGGAGCTGTTTTTT. Its protein product is CASSELAGVLDGELFF.